This TCR beta chain was observed in a study of early T cells in non-severe SARS-CoV-2 infection. Study as a whole: Sequencing targeted bulk RNA from unsorted whole blood, leaving chains unpaired. Study-wide findings and caveats: Sequences matched to VDJdb favored anti-spike CD8 responses, while private and CD4 specificities were missed.

As for this clonotype: Antigen specificity is unknown.

Each single cDNA molecule received a unique molecular identifier. TCRdb re-called the 5' RACE reads with MiXCR, one entry per CDR3 protein. The sample has under 65,000 distinct CDR3 sequences, around 12% seen once. This receptor was obtained from an adult who was a healthcare worker with PCR-confirmed SARS-CoV-2 infection or an uninfected control (not recorded which). Sample: whole blood.

CDR3 sequence: CASSGTSGYEQYF. In DNA, the CDR3 is TGTGCCAGCAGTGGGACTAGCGGTTACGAGCAGTACTTC. This chain joins TRBV6-1 and TRBJ2-7; TRBD2 aligns across 10 bases. This CDR3 contains 13 residues. Germline V lookup: CDR1 MNHNS, CDR2 SASEGT. Germline trimming cut 4 bases from V and 4 bases from J; bases unmatched to any gene: 1.